This T cell receptor beta chain was sequenced for a study of T cell responses to AZD1222 COVID-19 vaccine. Findings of the study overall: Baseline seropositivity characterized only 5 to 7 AZD1222 recipients. Scientists sampled the repertoires only once the peak T cell response had passed.

As concerns this clone: Antigen specificity is unknown.

Only in-frame clones appear in the TCRdb table, and some are missing; sequencing was by immunoSEQ multiplex PCR. Of approximately 150,000 clones in the sample, about nine tenths were seen once. The CDR3 has 14 amino acids. Germline V gene data show CDR1 as DFQATT and CDR2 as SNEGSKA (reference sequence). The germline V and J ends were trimmed by 3 bases and 6 bases, with 15 bases remaining between them. The material sequenced was peripheral blood, taken 28 days after the second AZD1222 dose. The V gene is TRBV20-1, the J gene TRBJ1-5; tentatively, D is TRBD1 (5 bases). This TCR came from an adult who received the AZD1222 COVID-19 vaccine. The CDR3 spells CSASQGLRGQPQHF. The CDR3 coding sequence is TGCAGTGCTAGTCAGGGCCTGCGGGGTCAGCCCCAGCATTTT.